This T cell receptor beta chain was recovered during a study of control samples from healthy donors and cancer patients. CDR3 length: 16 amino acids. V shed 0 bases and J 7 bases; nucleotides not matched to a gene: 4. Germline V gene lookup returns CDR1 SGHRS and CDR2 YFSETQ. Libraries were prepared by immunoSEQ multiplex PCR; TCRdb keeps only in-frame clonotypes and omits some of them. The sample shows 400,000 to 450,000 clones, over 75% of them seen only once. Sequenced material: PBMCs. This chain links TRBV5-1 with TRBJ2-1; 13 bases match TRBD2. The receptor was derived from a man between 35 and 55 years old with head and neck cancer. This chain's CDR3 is CASSLEGTSGMNEQFF. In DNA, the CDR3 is TGCGCCAGCAGCTTGGAAGGGACTAGCGGGATGAATGAGCAGTTCTTC.